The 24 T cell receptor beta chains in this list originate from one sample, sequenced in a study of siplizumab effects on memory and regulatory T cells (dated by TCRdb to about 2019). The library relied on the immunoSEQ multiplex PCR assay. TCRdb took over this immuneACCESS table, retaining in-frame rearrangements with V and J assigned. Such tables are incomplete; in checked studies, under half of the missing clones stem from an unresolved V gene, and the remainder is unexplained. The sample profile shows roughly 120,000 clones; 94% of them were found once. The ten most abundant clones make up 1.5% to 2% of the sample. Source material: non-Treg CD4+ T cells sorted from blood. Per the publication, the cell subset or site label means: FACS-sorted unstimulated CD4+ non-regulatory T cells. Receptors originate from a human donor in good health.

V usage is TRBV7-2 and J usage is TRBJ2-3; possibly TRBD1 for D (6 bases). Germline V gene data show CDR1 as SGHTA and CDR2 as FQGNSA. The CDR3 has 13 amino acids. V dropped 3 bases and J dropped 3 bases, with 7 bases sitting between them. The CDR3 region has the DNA TGTGCCAGCAGCTTTAGGGGGACAGATACGCAGTATTTT. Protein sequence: CASSFRGTDTQYF.

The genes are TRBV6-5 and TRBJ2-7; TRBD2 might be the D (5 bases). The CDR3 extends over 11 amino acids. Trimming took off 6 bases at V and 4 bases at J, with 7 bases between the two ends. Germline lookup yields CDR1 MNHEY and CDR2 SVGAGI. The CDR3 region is CASRREYEQYF. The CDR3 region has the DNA TGTGCCAGCAGGAGGGAATACGAGCAGTACTTC.

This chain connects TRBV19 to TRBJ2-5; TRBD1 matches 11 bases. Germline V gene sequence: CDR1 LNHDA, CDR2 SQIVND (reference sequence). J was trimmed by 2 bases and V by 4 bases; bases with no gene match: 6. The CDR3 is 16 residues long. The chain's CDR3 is CASSSRDRGWQETQYF. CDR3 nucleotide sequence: TGTGCCAGTAGTAGCCGGGACAGGGGGTGGCAAGAGACCCAGTACTTC.

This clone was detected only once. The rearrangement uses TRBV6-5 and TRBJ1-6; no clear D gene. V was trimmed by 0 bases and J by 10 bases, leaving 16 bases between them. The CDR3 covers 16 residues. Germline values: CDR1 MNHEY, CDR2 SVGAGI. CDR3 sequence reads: CASSYSRSTKNSPLHF. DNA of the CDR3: TGTGCCAGCAGTTACTCGAGGTCCACCAAGAACTCACCCCTCCACTTT.

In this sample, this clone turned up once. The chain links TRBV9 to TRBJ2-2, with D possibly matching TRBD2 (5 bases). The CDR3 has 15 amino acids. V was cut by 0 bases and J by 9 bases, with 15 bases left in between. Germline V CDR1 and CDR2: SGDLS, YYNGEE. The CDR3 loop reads CASSVDMSSSRELFF. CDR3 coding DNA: TGTGCCAGCAGCGTAGATATGTCTAGCTCCCGGGAGCTGTTTTTT.

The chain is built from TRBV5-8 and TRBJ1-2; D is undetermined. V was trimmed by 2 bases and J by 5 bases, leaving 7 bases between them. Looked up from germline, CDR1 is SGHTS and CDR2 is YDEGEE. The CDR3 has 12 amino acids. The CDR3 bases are TGTGCCAGCAGCTTCGCCTATTATGGCTACACCTTC. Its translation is CASSFAYYGYTF.

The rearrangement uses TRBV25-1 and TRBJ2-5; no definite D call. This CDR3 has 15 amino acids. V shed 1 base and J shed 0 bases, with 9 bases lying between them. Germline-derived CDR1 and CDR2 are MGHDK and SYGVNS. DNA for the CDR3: TGTGCCAGCAGTGAATGGACCGATTACCAAGAGACCCAGTACTTC. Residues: CASSEWTDYQETQYF.

CDR3 DNA: TGTGCCAGCGCCTCTGTCGAGACCCAGTACTTC. This gives the protein CASASVETQYF. The chain combines TRBV25-1 with TRBJ2-5; D gene ambiguous. The CDR3 has 11 residues. Germline CDR1 and CDR2: MGHDK and SYGVNS. The V end lost 8 bases, the J end lost 5 bases, and 9 bases lay between the germline ends.

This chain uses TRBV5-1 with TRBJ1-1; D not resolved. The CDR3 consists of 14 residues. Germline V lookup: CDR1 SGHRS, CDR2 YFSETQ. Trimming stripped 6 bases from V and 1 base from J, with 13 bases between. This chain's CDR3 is CASTPLASNTEAFF. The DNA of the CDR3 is TGCGCCAGCACCCCGCTGGCTTCGAACACTGAAGCTTTCTTT.

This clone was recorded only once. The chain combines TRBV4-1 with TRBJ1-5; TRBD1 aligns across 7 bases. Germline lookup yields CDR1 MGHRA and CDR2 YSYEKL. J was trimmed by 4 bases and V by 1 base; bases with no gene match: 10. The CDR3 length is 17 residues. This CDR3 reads CASSQGLDRSANQPQHF. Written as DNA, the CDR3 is TGCGCCAGCAGCCAAGGCCTGGACAGGTCAGCAAATCAGCCCCAGCATTTT.

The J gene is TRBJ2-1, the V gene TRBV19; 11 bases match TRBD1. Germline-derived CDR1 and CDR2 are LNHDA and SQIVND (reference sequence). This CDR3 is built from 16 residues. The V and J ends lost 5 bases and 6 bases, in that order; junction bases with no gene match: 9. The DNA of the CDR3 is TGTGCCAGTAGTTCCCCCCGGGACAGGGGGGTCAATGAGCAGTTCTTC. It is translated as CASSSPRDRGVNEQFF. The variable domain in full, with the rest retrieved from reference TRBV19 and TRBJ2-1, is DGGITQSPKYLFRKEGQNVTLSCEQNLNHDAMYWYRQDPGQGLRLIYYSQIVNDFQKGDIAEGYSVSREKKESFPLTVTSAQKNPTAFYLCASSSPRDRGVNEQFFGPGTRLTVL.

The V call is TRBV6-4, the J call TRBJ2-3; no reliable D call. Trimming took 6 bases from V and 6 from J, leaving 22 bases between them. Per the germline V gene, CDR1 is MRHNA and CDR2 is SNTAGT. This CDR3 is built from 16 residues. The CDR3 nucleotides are TGTGCCAGCAGCCACCCCCTTAAAAGGCTAGGGGATACGCAGTATTTT. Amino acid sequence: CASSHPLKRLGDTQYF.

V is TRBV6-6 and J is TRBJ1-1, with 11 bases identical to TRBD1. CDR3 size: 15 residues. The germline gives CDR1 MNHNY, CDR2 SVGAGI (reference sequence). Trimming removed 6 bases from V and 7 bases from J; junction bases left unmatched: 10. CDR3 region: CASSGAGTGGVEAFF. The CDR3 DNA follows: TGTGCCAGCAGCGGTGCCGGGACAGGGGGAGTTGAAGCTTTCTTT.

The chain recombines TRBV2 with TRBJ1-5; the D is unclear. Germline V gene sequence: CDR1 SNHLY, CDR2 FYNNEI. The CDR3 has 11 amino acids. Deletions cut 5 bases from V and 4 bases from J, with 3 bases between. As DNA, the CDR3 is TGTGCCAGCAGTAAAAATCAGCCCCAGCATTTT. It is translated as CASSKNQPQHF.

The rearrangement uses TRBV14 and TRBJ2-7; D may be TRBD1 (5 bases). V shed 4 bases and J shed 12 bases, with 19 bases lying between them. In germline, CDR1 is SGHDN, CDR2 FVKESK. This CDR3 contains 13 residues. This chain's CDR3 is CASSPGHAPAWYF. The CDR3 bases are TGTGCCAGCAGCCCCGGACACGCCCCTGCCTGGTACTTC. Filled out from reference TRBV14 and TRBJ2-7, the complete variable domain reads EAGVTQFPSHSVIEKGQTVTLRCDPISGHDNLYWYRRVMGKEIKFLLHFVKESKQDESGMPNNRFLAERTGGTYSTLKVQPAELEDSGVYFCASSPGHAPAWYFGPGTRLTVT.

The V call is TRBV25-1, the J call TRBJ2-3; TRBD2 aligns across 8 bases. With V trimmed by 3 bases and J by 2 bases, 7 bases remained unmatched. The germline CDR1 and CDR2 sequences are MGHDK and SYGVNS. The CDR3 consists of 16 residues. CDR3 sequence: CASSDQLAEDTDTQYF. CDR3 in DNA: TGTGCCAGCAGTGACCAACTAGCGGAGGACACAGATACGCAGTATTTT.

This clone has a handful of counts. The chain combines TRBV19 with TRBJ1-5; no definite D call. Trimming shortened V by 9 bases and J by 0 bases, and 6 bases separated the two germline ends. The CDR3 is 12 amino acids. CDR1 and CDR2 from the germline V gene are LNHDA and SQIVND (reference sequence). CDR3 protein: CASKSSNQPQHF. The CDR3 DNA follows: TGTGCCAGCAAATCTAGCAATCAGCCCCAGCATTTT. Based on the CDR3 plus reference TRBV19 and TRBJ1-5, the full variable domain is DGGITQSPKYLFRKEGQNVTLSCEQNLNHDAMYWYRQDPGQGLRLIYYSQIVNDFQKGDIAEGYSVSREKKESFPLTVTSAQKNPTAFYLCASKSSNQPQHFGDGTRLSIL.

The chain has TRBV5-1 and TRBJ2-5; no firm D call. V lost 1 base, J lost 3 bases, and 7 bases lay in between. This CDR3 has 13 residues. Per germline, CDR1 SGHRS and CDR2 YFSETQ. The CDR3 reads CASSLLEKETQYF. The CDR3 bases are TGCGCCAGCAGCTTGTTAGAAAAAGAGACCCAGTACTTC.

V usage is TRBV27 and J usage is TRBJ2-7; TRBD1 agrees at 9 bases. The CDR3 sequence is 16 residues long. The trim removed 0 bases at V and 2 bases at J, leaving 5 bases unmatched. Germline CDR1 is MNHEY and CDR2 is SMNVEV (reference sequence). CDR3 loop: CASSLSGTGYPYEQYF. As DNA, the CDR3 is TGTGCCAGCAGTTTATCAGGGACAGGGTATCCCTACGAGCAGTACTTC.

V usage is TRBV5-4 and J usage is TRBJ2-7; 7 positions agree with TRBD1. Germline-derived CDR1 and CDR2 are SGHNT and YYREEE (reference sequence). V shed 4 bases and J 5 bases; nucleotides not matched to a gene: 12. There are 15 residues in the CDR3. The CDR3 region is CASSLQGDRSNEQYF. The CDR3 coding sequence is TGTGCCAGCAGCCTGCAGGGGGACAGAAGTAACGAGCAGTACTTC.

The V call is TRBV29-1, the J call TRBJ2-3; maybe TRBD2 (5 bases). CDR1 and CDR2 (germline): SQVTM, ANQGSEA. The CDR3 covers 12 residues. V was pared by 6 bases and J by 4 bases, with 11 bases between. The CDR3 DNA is TGCAGCGTCTTCGATAGCGCAGATACGCAGTATTTT. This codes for CSVFDSADTQYF.

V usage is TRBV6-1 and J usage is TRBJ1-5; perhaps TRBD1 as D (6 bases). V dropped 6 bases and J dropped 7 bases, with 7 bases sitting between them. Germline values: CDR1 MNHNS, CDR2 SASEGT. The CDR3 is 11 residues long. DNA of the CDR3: TGTGCCAGCAGCCAGGGGCAGCCCCAGCATTTT. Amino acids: CASSQGQPQHF.

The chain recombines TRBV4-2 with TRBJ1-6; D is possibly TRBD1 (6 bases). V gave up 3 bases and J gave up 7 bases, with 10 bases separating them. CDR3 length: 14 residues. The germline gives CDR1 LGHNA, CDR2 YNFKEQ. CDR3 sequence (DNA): TGTGCCAGCAGCCAGCGGACAGACAATTCACCCCTCCACTTT. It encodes CASSQRTDNSPLHF.

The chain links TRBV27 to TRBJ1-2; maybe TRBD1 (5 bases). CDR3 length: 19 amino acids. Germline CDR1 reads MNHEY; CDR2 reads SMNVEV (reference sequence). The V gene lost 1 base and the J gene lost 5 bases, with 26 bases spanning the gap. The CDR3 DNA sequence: TGTGCCAGCAGTTTATGGGGCCAGAAGAAGACTCCACGCAGGTATGGCTACACCTTC. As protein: CASSLWGQKKTPRRYGYTF.